These T cell receptor beta chains were read from a single sample in a study of early stage breast cancer tumors. The table came from immunoSEQ multiplex PCR; TCRdb's copy has only in-frame clones and leaves some out. The sample shows about 21,000 clones, around 76% of them seen only once. Sequencing was carried out using blood. Receptors were obtained from a person aged 55 to 70 with breast cancer. Each CDR3 is given with its conserved first and last residue. A D gene is named only where the DNA matches it firmly. Rows give clone size only sometimes, using once, few, many, or a class for an expanded clone.

V gene,J gene,clone size,D gene,CDR3 length,CDR3 DNA,CDR3 protein
TRBV6-5,TRBJ1-1,NA,NA,16,TGTGCCAGCAGTTACACCTCCGGGTCTTGGGGCACTGAAGCTTTCTTT,CASSYTSGSWGTEAFF
TRBV19,TRBJ1-5,few,NA,15,TGTGCCAGTAGTGAAACTCGAGGAGGTCATCAGCCCCAGCATTTT,CASSETRGGHQPQHF
TRBV5-1,TRBJ1-1,NA,NA,15,TGCGCCAGCAGCCTAGGGAGGGGTAGCGACACTGAAGCTTTCTTT,CASSLGRGSDTEAFF
TRBV9,TRBJ1-3,NA,NA,16,TGTGCCAGCAGCGTAGGCGCAGCCGACTCTGGAAACACCATATATTTT,CASSVGAADSGNTIYF
TRBV7-2,TRBJ1-1,NA,NA,13,TGTGCCAGCAGCTTACTTGCGAACACTGAAGCTTTCTTT,CASSLLANTEAFF
TRBV5-1,TRBJ1-1,NA,NA,13,TGCGCCAGCAGAAATCAGGAACTGACTGAAGCTTTCTTT,CASRNQELTEAFF
TRBV6-6,TRBJ1-1,NA,NA,14,TGTGCCAGCGGGGAGGCGAGGGGTACGTCTGAAGCTTTCTTT,CASGEARGTSEAFF
TRBV5-1,TRBJ2-1,NA,NA,15,TGCGCCAGCAGCTCTACAGGGCCCGCAGGCAATGAGCAGTTCTTC,CASSSTGPAGNEQFF
TRBV6-4,TRBJ2-2,NA,NA,14,TGTGCCAGCATTCCCCTCAGGGGCACCGGGGAGCTGTTTTTT,CASIPLRGTGELFF
TRBV18,TRBJ1-2,NA,NA,14,TGTGCCAGCTCACCCGGTGCTACCAACTATGGCTACACCTTC,CASSPGATNYGYTF
TRBV25-1,TRBJ1-3,NA,TRBD1,16,TGTGCCAGCCAACTTCACGGGACAGGAGCTGGAAACACCATATATTTT,CASQLHGTGAGNTIYF
TRBV12-5,TRBJ2-4,NA,NA,14,TGTGCTAGTGATCGCAGAAAAGCCAAAAACATTCAGTACTTC,CASDRRKAKNIQYF
TRBV7-6,TRBJ2-1,NA,TRBD2,14,TGTGCCAGCAGCCTCCCCCGGACTAGCGACGAGCAGTTCTTC,CASSLPRTSDEQFF
TRBV11-3,TRBJ2-3,NA,TRBD2,16,TGTGCCAGCAGCCTAAACCAGCGGGGGGCTGCAGATACGCAGTATTTT,CASSLNQRGAADTQYF
TRBV6-1,TRBJ2-7,once,NA,14,TGTGCCAGCCTTCAAAGCGGGTTGACCTACGAGCAGTACTTC,CASLQSGLTYEQYF
TRBV7-9,TRBJ1-4,NA,TRBD1,15,TGTGCCAGCAGCCCCAGACAGGGTACAAATGAAAAACTGTTTTTT,CASSPRQGTNEKLFF
TRBV5-6,TRBJ1-2,once,TRBD1,13,TGTGCCAGCAGCGATACAGGGGGCAATGGCTACACCTTC,CASSDTGGNGYTF